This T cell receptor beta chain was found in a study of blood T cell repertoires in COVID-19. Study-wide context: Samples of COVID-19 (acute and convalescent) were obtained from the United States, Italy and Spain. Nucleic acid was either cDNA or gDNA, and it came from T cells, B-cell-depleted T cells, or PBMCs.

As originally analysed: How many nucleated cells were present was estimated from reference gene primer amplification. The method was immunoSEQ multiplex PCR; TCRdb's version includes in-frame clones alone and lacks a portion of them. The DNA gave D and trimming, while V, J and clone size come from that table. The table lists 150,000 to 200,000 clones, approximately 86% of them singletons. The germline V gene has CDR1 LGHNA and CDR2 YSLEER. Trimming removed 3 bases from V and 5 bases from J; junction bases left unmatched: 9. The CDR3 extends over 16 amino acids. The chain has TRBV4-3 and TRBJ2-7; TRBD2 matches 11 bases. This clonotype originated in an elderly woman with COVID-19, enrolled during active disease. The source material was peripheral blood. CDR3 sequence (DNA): TGCGCCAGCAGCCACAATGGACTAGCGGGCCGTGACGAGCAGTACTTC. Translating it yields CASSHNGLAGRDEQYF.